This T cell receptor (beta chain) emerged from a study of blood T cell repertoires in COVID-19. Trimming shortened V by 8 bases and J by 5 bases, and 15 bases separated the two germline ends. CDR3 size: 13 residues. CDR1 SQVTM and CDR2 ANQGSEA come from the germline V gene. Participants, about 18 to 89 years old, spanned some 23 US areas. Membership in each cohort depended on participant-reported clinical history. Data came from immunoSEQ multiplex PCR; TCRdb stores just in-frame clones and leaves some out. The table shows about 190,000 clones, with roughly 86% occurring only once. The J gene is TRBJ1-4, the V gene TRBV29-1; unclear D gene. This clonotype originated in a man aged 40-55 years with acute COVID-19. Source material: PBMCs or T cells enriched from blood (not recorded which). The DNA of the CDR3 is TGCAGCTCAACTGTGGAGGAAAATGAAAAACTGTTTTTT. Protein sequence: CSSTVEENEKLFF.